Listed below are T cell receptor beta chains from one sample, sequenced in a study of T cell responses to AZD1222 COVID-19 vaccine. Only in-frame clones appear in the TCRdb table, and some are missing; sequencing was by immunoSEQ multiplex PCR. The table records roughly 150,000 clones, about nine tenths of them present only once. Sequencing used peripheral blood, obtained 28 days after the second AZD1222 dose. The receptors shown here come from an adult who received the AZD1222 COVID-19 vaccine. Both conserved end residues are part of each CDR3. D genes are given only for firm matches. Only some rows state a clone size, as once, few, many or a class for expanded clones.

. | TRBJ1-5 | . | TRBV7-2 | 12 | TGTGCCAGCAGCTTAGATGGGAGGCCCCAGCATTTT | CASSLDGRPQHF
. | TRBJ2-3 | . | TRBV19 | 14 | TGTGCCACTAGAAGTTTTGGCGGCACAGATACGCAGTATTTT | CATRSFGGTDTQYF
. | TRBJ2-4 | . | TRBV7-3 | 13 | TGTGCCAGCAGCTTAACAGGCAGAGGAATTCAGTACTTC | CASSLTGRGIQYF
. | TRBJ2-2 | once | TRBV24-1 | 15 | TGTGCCACCAGTGATAAGGGCCGGGGAACCGGGGAGCTGTTTTTT | CATSDKGRGTGELFF
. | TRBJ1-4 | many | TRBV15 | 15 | TGTGCCACCAGCGGTGTACAGGTGACTAATGAAAAACTGTTTTTT | CATSGVQVTNEKLFF
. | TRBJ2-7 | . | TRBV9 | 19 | TGTGCCAGCAGCGTAGGTCTCTCCCCGATTTTTGAGGGGTCCAGCGAGCAGTACTTC | CASSVGLSPIFEGSSEQYF
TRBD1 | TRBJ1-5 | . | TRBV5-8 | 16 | TGTGCCAGCAGCTTGTATAGGACAGGGGGGATGCAGCCCCAGCATTTT | CASSLYRTGGMQPQHF
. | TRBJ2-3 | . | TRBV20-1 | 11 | TGCAGTGCTTCGTCGATCGATACGCAGTATTTT | CSASSIDTQYF
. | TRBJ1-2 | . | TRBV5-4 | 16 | TGTGCCAGCAGCCCTAGCGGGGGTCCCGAGTTGGGTGGCTACACCTTC | CASSPSGGPELGGYTF
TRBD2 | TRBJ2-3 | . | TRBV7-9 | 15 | TGTGCCAGCAGTTTTAGCGGGAGGGCCAAAGATACGCAGTATTTT | CASSFSGRAKDTQYF
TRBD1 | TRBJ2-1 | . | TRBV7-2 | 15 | TGTGCCAGCAGCTTTGGGACAGGGGTTTTGGATGAGCAGTTCTTC | CASSFGTGVLDEQFF
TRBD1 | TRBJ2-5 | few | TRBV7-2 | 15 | TGTGCCAGCAGCCGGACAGGGGGTTTACAAGAGACCCAGTACTTC | CASSRTGGLQETQYF
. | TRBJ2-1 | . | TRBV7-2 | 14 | TGTGCCAGCAGCTTAGTCCCTCGGGACGGTGAGCAGTTCTTC | CASSLVPRDGEQFF
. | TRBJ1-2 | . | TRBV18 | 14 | TGTGCCAGCTCACCACTTGGGTATCAAGATGGCTACACCTTC | CASSPLGYQDGYTF
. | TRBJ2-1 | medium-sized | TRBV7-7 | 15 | TGTGCTAGCAGCTTGGGGGGCGGCTCCTACAATGAGCAGTTCTTC | CASSLGGGSYNEQFF
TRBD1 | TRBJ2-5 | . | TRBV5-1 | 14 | TGCGCCAGCAGCCAAGGGACAGTCCAAGAGACCCAGTACTTC | CASSQGTVQETQYF
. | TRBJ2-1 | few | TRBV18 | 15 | TGTGCCAGCTCACCACAGGGACGAGGCTACAATGAGCAGTTCTTC | CASSPQGRGYNEQFF
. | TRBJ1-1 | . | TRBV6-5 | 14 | TGTGCCAGCAGTTACGAGGCCCGTGGGACTGAAGCTTTCTTT | CASSYEARGTEAFF
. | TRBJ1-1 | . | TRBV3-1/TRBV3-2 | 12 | TGTGCCAGCAGCCAGCAGGGGCTTGAAGCTTTCTTT | CASSQQGLEAFF
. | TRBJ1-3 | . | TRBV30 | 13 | TGTGCCTGGAGTGCGACACCAAGAAACACCATATATTTT | CAWSATPRNTIYF
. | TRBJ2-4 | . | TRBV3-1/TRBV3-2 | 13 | TGTGCCAGCAGTCGCGACCCGAGGGACATTCAGTACTTC | CASSRDPRDIQYF
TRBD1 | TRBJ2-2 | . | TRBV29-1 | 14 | TGCAGCACCCGGACAGGGTCGAACACCGGGGAGCTGTTTTTT | CSTRTGSNTGELFF